These 32 T cell receptor beta chains share one sample of origin, sequenced in a study of T cells in Graves' hyperthyroidism and ophthalmopathy. Amplification of TCR beta CDR3 regions used RNA as the template. Researchers ran a first-round RT-PCR on the TCR CDR3 using the HTBI primer set. One entry per CDR3 protein, called by TCRdb with MiXCR from the multiplex PCR reads. The sample comprises approximately 330,000 distinct CDR3 sequences, roughly 13% of which are singletons, and approximately 35% rests with the top ten. The sequenced sample was blood. Receptors originate from a woman aged 40 to 50 with Graves' ophthalmopathy.

This clonotype was detected ten times or more. The V call is TRBV2, the J call TRBJ1-1; 8 bases align to TRBD1. Germline V CDR1 and CDR2: SNHLY, FYNNEI. The ends lost 6 bases at V and 3 bases at J; junction bases unmatched: 12. This CDR3 is 16 amino acids long. The CDR3 bases are TGTGCCAGCAGCCCTTCCCAGGGGGCCGGGTACACTGAAGCTTTCTTT. Translated, it gives CASSPSQGAGYTEAFF.

There are a few counts of this clonotype. This chain joins TRBV14 and TRBJ2-7; D is uncertain. The V end was cut by 5 bases, the J end by 2 bases, with 16 bases between. The CDR3 consists of 15 residues. Germline V gene lookup returns CDR1 SGHDN and CDR2 FVKESK. CDR3 DNA: TGTGCCAGCAGCGGCCCGGGTTCGAAGGCCTACGAGCAGTACTTC. Protein sequence: CASSGPGSKAYEQYF.

Comment on this clonotype: Compared with germline, one end of the junction differs, possibly owing to a read error. The V gene is TRBV7-2, the J gene TRBJ2-1; 15 bases match TRBD2. From germline, CDR1 is SGHTA and CDR2 FQGNSA. CDR3 length: 18 residues. The CDR3: CACSFTSGTSGRMNEQFF. The CDR3 nucleotides read TGTGCCTGCAGTTTTACCTCCGGGACTAGCGGGAGGATGAATGAGCAGTTCTTC.

This clonotype was recorded a few times. The chain is built from TRBV7-2 and TRBJ1-5; D gene unclear. The germline gives CDR1 SGHTA, CDR2 FQGNSA. The CDR3 is made up of 13 amino acids. Trimming removed 0 bases from V and 7 bases from J, with 7 bases in between. In nucleotides, the CDR3 is TGTGCCAGCAGCTTAGCGTTCTCCCAGCCCCAGCATTTT. Translation: CASSLAFSQPQHF.

Only a few counts were recorded for this clonotype. This rearrangement joins TRBV29-1 to TRBJ2-7, with D tentatively TRBD1 (6 bases). The length of the CDR3 is 14 residues. Germline V gene sequence: CDR1 SQVTM, CDR2 ANQGSEA. Between the trimmed V and J ends, which lost 4 bases and 0 bases, there was a span of 13 bases. DNA of the CDR3: TGCAGCGTTGTAAGGGGGTTGGGCTCCTACGAGCAGTACTTC. It encodes CSVVRGLGSYEQYF.

In this sample, this clonotype turned up a few times. The chain couples TRBV10-3 to TRBJ1-1; D is undetermined. The ends were cut back, 8 bases at V and 0 bases at J, with 10 bases in the middle. Germline lookup yields CDR1 ENHRY and CDR2 SYGVKD. The CDR3 contains 13 residues. The DNA for the CDR3 is TGTGCCATCGCGAATATAGTGAACACTGAAGCTTTCTTT. This codes for CAIANIVNTEAFF.

This clonotype has only one observation. It may be a read error: a sequence one base away is much more abundant. This is likely a read error, given that the CDR3 carries no conserved phenylalanine or tryptophan at its end. The genes are TRBV2 and TRBJ2-5, with D unresolved. The CDR3 spans 11 residues. V was pared by 7 bases and J by 2 bases, with 5 bases between. Germline V gene sequence: CDR1 SNHLY, CDR2 FYNNEI. The CDR3 spells CASNVQETQYS. DNA for the CDR3: TGTGCCAGCAATGTTCAAGAGACCCAGTACTCC.

This clonotype has ten or more counts. This sequence joins TRBV12-3 or TRBV12-4 and TRBJ2-2; 9 nucleotides match TRBD1. The length of the CDR3 is 16 residues. V trimming: 7 bases; J trimming: 2 bases; junction bases outside the gene matches: 8. CDR3 loop: CASKSRGQGNTGELFF. For the CDR3, the DNA is TGTGCCAGCAAGAGTCGGGGACAGGGTAACACCGGGGAGCTGTTTTTT.

This clonotype was seen at least ten times. The V call is TRBV9, the J call TRBJ2-5; 11 bases align to TRBD1. Germline V gene data show CDR1 as SGDLS and CDR2 as YYNGEE. Losses at the gene ends were 0 bases for V and 4 bases for J; bases not matched to a gene: 2. The CDR3 extends over 15 amino acids. The CDR3 is CASSVAGTGGETQYF. The CDR3 coding sequence is TGTGCCAGCAGCGTAGCTGGGACAGGGGGAGAGACCCAGTACTTC.

The gene calls are TRBV11-2 and TRBJ2-3; 9 bases match TRBD2. This CDR3 has 13 amino acids. V lost 9 bases and J lost 2; bases outside the gene matches: 3. Germline values: CDR1 SGHAT, CDR2 FQNNGV. CDR3 region: CASLAGYTDTQYF. The CDR3 DNA sequence: TGTGCCAGTCTAGCGGGGTACACAGATACGCAGTATTTT. Variable domain in full (rest from reference TRBV11-2 and TRBJ2-3): EAGVAQSPRYKIIEKRQSVAFWCNPISGHATLYWYQQILGQGPKLLIQFQNNGVVDDSQLPKDRFSAERLKGVDSTLKIQPAKLEDSAVYLCASLAGYTDTQYFGPGTRLTVL.

This clonotype has ten or more counts. The chain combines TRBV28 with TRBJ1-2, with D possibly TRBD1 on 6 matching bases. Germline CDR1 and CDR2: MDHEN and SYDVKM. The CDR3 is 15 residues long. V was pared by 5 bases and J by 4 bases, with 17 bases between. This chain's CDR3 is CASSGNGQLLYGYTF. Written as DNA, the CDR3 is TGTGCCAGCAGTGGAAACGGACAGTTACTCTATGGCTACACCTTC.

This rearrangement joins TRBV7-9 to TRBJ1-5; D possibly corresponds to TRBD1 (6 bases). Between the trimmed V and J ends, which lost 6 bases and 0 bases, there was a span of 21 bases. CDR1 and CDR2 from the germline V gene are SEHNR and FQNEAQ (reference sequence). The CDR3 loop spans 18 amino acids. The CDR3 DNA is TGTGCCAGCAGACCTATCCTCGGGACAACCTATAGCAATCAGCCCCAGCATTTT. Translated: CASRPILGTTYSNQPQHF.

This clonotype turned up a few times. This chain uses TRBV19 with TRBJ1-1; the D is unclear. Trimming took 8 bases from V and 8 from J, leaving 21 bases between them. From germline, CDR1 is LNHDA and CDR2 SQIVND (reference sequence). This CDR3 contains 14 residues. CDR3: CASAKWVPPREAFF. In nucleotides, the CDR3 is TGTGCCAGTGCAAAATGGGTTCCTCCCAGGGAAGCTTTCTTT.

At least ten counts were recorded for this clonotype. The J gene is TRBJ1-1, the V gene TRBV5-6, with D possibly matching TRBD1 (6 bases). The length of the CDR3 is 14 residues. In germline, CDR1 is SGHDT, CDR2 YYEEEE. V was cut by 4 bases and J by 5 bases, with 15 bases left in between. CDR3 loop: CASSPSPRGTEAFF. The CDR3 bases are TGTGCCAGCAGCCCTAGCCCCAGGGGAACTGAAGCTTTCTTT. Supplemented by reference TRBV5-6 and TRBJ1-1, the full variable domain reads DAGVTQSPTHLIKTRGQQVTLRCSPKSGHDTVSWYQQALGQGPQFIFQYYEEEERQRGNFPDRFSGHQFPNYSSELNVNALLLGDSALYLCASSPSPRGTEAFFGQGTRLTVV.

A few counts support this clonotype. This chain connects TRBV27 to TRBJ1-4; no firm D call. V lost 1 base, J lost 6 bases, and 15 bases lay in between. This CDR3 is 16 amino acids long. Germline CDR1 and CDR2: MNHEY and SMNVEV (reference sequence). CDR3 protein: CASSLYVPSGDEKLFF. The CDR3 nucleotides are TGTGCCAGCAGTTTATACGTACCCTCTGGGGATGAAAAACTGTTTTTT.

In the case of this clonotype: This clone may be a read error of a much larger clone one base away. The chain combines TRBV28 with TRBJ1-2, with D perhaps matching TRBD1 (6 bases). Germline CDR1 MDHEN, CDR2 SYDVKM. V shed 9 bases and J shed 5 bases, with 13 bases lying between them. CDR3 length equals 12 residues. The CDR3 is CASDGGLYGYTF. In DNA form, the CDR3 reads TGTGCCAGTGACGGGGGGCTGTATGGCTACACCTTC.

This clonotype was detected many times. The chain links TRBV19 to TRBJ1-1; D possibly corresponds to TRBD1 (5 bases). The CDR3 is made up of 14 amino acids. The germline V gene has CDR1 LNHDA and CDR2 SQIVND (reference sequence). The germline V and J ends were trimmed by 3 bases and 1 base, with 9 bases remaining between them. The CDR3 here is CASSIDGGNTEAFF. The CDR3 DNA sequence: TGTGCCAGTAGTATCGACGGGGGGAACACTGAAGCTTTCTTT.

This clonotype was found many times. The genes are TRBV6-1 and TRBJ2-2; D is possibly TRBD1 (6 bases). Germline lookup yields CDR1 MNHNS and CDR2 SASEGT. There are 11 residues in the CDR3. Trimming took off 5 bases at V and 13 bases at J, with 11 bases between the two ends. Here the CDR3 DNA reads TGTGCCAGCAGTTCTACAGGGTGGCTGTTTTTT. This codes for CASSSTGWLFF.

This clonotype appeared a few times. The V call is TRBV7-9, the J call TRBJ2-7; D is ambiguous. The CDR3 length is 15 residues. Germline CDR1 reads SEHNR; CDR2 reads FQNEAQ (reference sequence). V was clipped by 4 bases and J by 4 bases, with 17 bases between them. This CDR3 reads CASSSPTLGPYEQYF. The DNA of the CDR3 is TGTGCCAGCAGCTCCCCGACTCTAGGGCCTTACGAGCAGTACTTC.

This clonotype showed up many times. The V call is TRBV27, the J call TRBJ2-1, with D possibly being TRBD1 (6 bases). Germline-derived CDR1 and CDR2 are MNHEY and SMNVEV (reference sequence). The length of the CDR3 is 14 residues. Trimming took 6 bases from V and 5 from J, leaving 14 bases between them. The DNA of the CDR3 is TGTGCCAGCAGCCCTGGGGGCGCCCACAATGAGCAGTTCTTC. It codes for CASSPGGAHNEQFF.

The CDR3 sequence: CASSQGQNDYNEQFF. In DNA form, the CDR3 reads TGCGCCAGCAGCCAGGGACAGAACGACTACAATGAGCAGTTCTTC. The chain is built from TRBV4-1 and TRBJ2-1; 7 nucleotides match TRBD1. CDR1 and CDR2 (germline): MGHRA, YSYEKL. V shed 3 bases and J 3 bases; nucleotides not matched to a gene: 5. The CDR3 has 15 amino acids.

The J gene is TRBJ2-7, the V gene TRBV11-3; D not resolved. Germline V CDR1 and CDR2: SGHNT, YENEEA. The CDR3 loop spans 15 amino acids. The V end lost 5 bases, the J end lost 3 bases, and 17 bases lay between the germline ends. CDR3 residues: CASSRHPQVGYEQYF. Here the CDR3 DNA reads TGTGCCAGCAGCCGTCATCCCCAGGTAGGCTACGAGCAGTACTTC.

This clonotype was observed a few times. The chain links TRBV27 to TRBJ2-1; 16 nucleotides agree with TRBD2. The V gene's germline CDR1 is MNHEY and CDR2 SMNVEV (reference sequence). V shed 6 bases, J shed 10 bases, and the junction held 12 bases outside the gene matches. The CDR3 contains 17 residues. The CDR3 loop is CASRGTPGLAGGLEQFF. CDR3 coding DNA: TGTGCCAGCAGGGGGACTCCGGGACTAGCGGGAGGGTTAGAGCAGTTCTTC.

This clonotype occurred many times. CDR3 nucleotides: TGTGCCACCAGCAGAGATAAAGGAGCGGGAGGGGCAGATACGCAGTATTTT. It yields the protein CATSRDKGAGGADTQYF. The chain couples TRBV15 to TRBJ2-3; 10 bases match TRBD2. CDR3 length: 17 amino acids. The ends lost 0 bases at V and 4 bases at J; junction bases unmatched: 7. Germline V gene data show CDR1 as LNHNV and CDR2 as YYDKDF (reference sequence). The entire variable domain, with the rest obtained from reference TRBV15 and TRBJ2-3, is as follows: DAMVIQNPRYQVTQFGKPVTLSCSQTLNHNVMYWYQQKSSQAPKLLFHYYDKDFNNEADTPDNFQSRRPNTSFCFLDIRSPGLGDTAMYLCATSRDKGAGGADTQYFGPGTRLTVL.

The chain is built from TRBV6-1 and TRBJ1-3; D is undetermined. Germline CDR1 is MNHNS and CDR2 is SASEGT. The CDR3 sequence is 13 residues long. The ends were cut back, 1 base at V and 1 base at J, with 2 bases in the middle. CDR3 residues: CASSEGSGNTIYF. The CDR3 nucleotides are TGTGCCAGCAGTGAAGGGTCTGGAAACACCATATATTTT.

V gene TRBV5-1 combines with J gene TRBJ1-6, with D possibly matching TRBD1 (5 bases). Germline CDR1 SGHRS, CDR2 YFSETQ. The V end was cut by 0 bases, the J end by 9 bases, with 13 bases between. The CDR3 is 15 residues long. CDR3 in amino acids: CASSLEGPSGSPLHF. The CDR3, as DNA: TGCGCCAGCAGCTTGGAGGGACCCTCTGGTTCACCCCTCCACTTT.

This clonotype was seen only a few times. The chain has TRBV11-2 and TRBJ2-2; a possible D gene is TRBD2 (6 bases). Germline loops: CDR1 SGHAT, CDR2 FQNNGV. The CDR3 is 13 amino acids. Trimming removed 4 bases from V and 6 bases from J, with 9 bases in between. The CDR3 sequence: CASSSSVAGELFF. CDR3 DNA: TGTGCCAGCAGCTCTAGCGTGGCCGGGGAGCTGTTTTTT.

V is TRBV7-2 and J is TRBJ2-5, with 7 bases that match TRBD2. Looked up from germline, CDR1 is SGHTA and CDR2 is FQGNSA. This CDR3 contains 18 residues. V lost 5 bases and J lost 4; bases outside the gene matches: 19. In DNA, the CDR3 is TGTGCCAGCAGCCCTAGAGGCGCACCGGGACTACTCCCAGAGACCCAGTACTTC. As protein: CASSPRGAPGLLPETQYF.

This clonotype was recorded many times. V gene TRBV2 combines with J gene TRBJ2-3; 8 bases align to TRBD2. Germline V CDR1 and CDR2: SNHLY, FYNNEI. The CDR3 length is 15 residues. Trimming cost V 6 bases and J 2 bases; bases outside gene matches: 7. DNA of the CDR3: TGTGCCAGCAGGGTAGGCGGGGGGAACACAGATACGCAGTATTTT. Protein: CASRVGGGNTDTQYF.

The V gene is TRBV11-1, the J gene TRBJ2-2, with D unclear. The germline V and J ends were trimmed by 7 bases and 0 bases, with 12 bases remaining between them. There are 15 residues in the CDR3. Germline CDR1 and CDR2: SGHAT and FQDESV (reference sequence). CDR3 nucleotides: TGTGCCAGCACCGTGGATTTCGCGAACACCGGGGAGCTGTTTTTT. Translated: CASTVDFANTGELFF.

The chain combines TRBV3-1 with TRBJ1-2, with D perhaps TRBD1 (6 bases). Trimming removed 5 bases at V and 4 bases at J, with 14 bases between. The CDR3 is made up of 14 amino acids. Looked up from germline, CDR1 is LGHDT and CDR2 is YNNKEL (reference sequence). Here the CDR3 DNA reads TGTGCCAGCAGCTGGTACAGGGAACCCTATGGCTACACCTTC. Translated, it gives CASSWYREPYGYTF. The full variable domain, in which reference TRBV3-1 and TRBJ1-2 provide the parts outside the CDR3, is DTAVSQTPKYLVTQMGNDKSIKCEQNLGHDTMYWYKQDSKKFLKIMFSYNNKELIINETVPNRFSPKSPDKAHLNLHINSLELGDSAVYFCASSWYREPYGYTFGSGTRLTVV.

This rearrangement joins TRBV20-1 to TRBJ2-7, with 10 positions matching TRBD1. This CDR3 has 17 residues. Germline lookup yields CDR1 DFQATT and CDR2 SNEGSKA (reference sequence). The junction had 9 bases not matched to a gene; V was cut back by 0 bases and J by 1 base. Here the CDR3 DNA reads TGCAGTGCTAGAGATCTTGGGACAGGGGCCTCTTCCTACGAGCAGTACTTC. Translation gives CSARDLGTGASSYEQYF.